What follows are 2 T cell receptor beta chains derived from one specimen sequenced in a study of T cell responses to AZD1222 COVID-19 vaccine. Data came from immunoSEQ multiplex PCR; TCRdb stores just in-frame clones and leaves some out. Of 120,000 or so clones listed, 90% were seen once; the top ten hold nearly 4.5%. The sample here was peripheral blood, taken on day 0 of MenACWY control vaccination. These receptors were taken from an adult in good health.

The chain combines TRBV2 with TRBJ1-3; D remains ambiguous. The CDR3 extends over 17 amino acids. Germline V gene lookup returns CDR1 SNHLY and CDR2 FYNNEI. V was trimmed by 2 bases and J by 0 bases, leaving 14 bases between them. The DNA of the CDR3 is TGTGCCAGCAGTGAATGGGAAGGTTTCTACTCTGGAAACACCATATATTTT. Translation: CASSEWEGFYSGNTIYF.

For the CDR3, the DNA is TGTGCCAGCAGGCCAGGGAATATCTATGGCTACACCTTC. Protein sequence: CASRPGNIYGYTF. The V call is TRBV7-9, the J call TRBJ1-2, with a possible D match to TRBD1 (5 bases). Germline-derived CDR1 and CDR2 are SEHNR and FQNEAQ (reference sequence). Trimming pared 6 bases from V and 4 bases from J, leaving 12 bases between. The CDR3 has 13 residues.